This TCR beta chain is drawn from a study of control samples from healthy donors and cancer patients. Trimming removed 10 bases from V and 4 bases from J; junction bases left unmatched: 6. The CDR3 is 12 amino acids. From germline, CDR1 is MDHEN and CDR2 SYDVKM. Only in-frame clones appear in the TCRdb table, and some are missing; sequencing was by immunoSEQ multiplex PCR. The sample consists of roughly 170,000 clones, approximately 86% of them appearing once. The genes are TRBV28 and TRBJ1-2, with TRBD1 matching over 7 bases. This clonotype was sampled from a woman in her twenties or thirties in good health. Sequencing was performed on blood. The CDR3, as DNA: TGTGCCACCCAACAGGGGTCCTATGGCTACACCTTC. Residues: CATQQGSYGYTF.